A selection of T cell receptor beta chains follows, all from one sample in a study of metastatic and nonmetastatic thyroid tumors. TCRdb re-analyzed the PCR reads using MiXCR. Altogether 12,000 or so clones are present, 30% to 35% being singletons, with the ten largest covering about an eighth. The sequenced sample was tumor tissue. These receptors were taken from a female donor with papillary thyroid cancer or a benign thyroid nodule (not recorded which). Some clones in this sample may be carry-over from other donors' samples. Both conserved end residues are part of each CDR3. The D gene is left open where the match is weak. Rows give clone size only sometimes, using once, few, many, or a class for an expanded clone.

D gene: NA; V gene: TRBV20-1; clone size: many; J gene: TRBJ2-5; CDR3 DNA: TGCAGTGCTATTGCCATGGAGACCCAGTACTTC; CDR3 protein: CSAIAMETQYF
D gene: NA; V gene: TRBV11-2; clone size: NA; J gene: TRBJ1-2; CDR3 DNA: TGTGCCAGCAGCTTAGTCGTAAGGGGGACGGGCTATGGCTACACCTTC; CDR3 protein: CASSLVVRGTGYGYTF
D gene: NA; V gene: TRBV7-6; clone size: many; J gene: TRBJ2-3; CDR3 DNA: TGTGCCAGCAGCCTCAGAGGGGCTGGCGAGGTGACAGATATGCAGTATTTT; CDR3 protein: CASSLRGAGEVTDMQYF
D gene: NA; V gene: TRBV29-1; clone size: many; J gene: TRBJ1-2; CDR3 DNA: TGCAGCGTTGAAGGGGGGCAGTATGGCTACACCTTC; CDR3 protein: CSVEGGQYGYTF
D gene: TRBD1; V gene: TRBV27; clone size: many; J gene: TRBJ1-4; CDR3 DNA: TGTGCCAGCAGTGGACAGGTCGGGGCTAATGAAAAACTGTTTTTT; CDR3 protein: CASSGQVGANEKLFF
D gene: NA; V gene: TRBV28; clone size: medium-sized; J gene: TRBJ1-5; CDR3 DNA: TGTGCCAGCAGGCGTCCCGGGACGGCGAATAGCAATCAGCCCCAGCATTTT; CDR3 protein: CASRRPGTANSNQPQHF
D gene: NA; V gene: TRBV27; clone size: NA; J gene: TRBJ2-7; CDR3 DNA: TGTGCCAGCAGTTTATTAAATGGGGCCTACGAGCAGTACTTC; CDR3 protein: CASSLLNGAYEQYF
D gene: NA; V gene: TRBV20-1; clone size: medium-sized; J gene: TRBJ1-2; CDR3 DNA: TGCAGTGCCATATCGGGGGGCGAGGATGGCTACACCTTC; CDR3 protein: CSAISGGEDGYTF
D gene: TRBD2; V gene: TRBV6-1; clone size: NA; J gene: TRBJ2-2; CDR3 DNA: TGTGCCAGCAGACCAAGCGGGAGGACCGGGGAGCTGTTTTTT; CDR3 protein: CASRPSGRTGELFF
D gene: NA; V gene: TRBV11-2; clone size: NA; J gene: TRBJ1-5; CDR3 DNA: TGTGCCAGCAGCTTATCGGGGGCCAATCAGCCCCAGCATTTT; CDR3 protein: CASSLSGANQPQHF
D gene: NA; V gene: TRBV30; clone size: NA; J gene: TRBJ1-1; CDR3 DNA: TGTGCTCAGCAGGATAACACCGAAGCTTTCTTT; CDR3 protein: CAQQDNTEAFF
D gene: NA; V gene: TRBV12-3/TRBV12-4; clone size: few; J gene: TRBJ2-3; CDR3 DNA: TGTGCCAGCCTTCCCCGGGGTAGCGGCACAGATACGCAGTATTTT; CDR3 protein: CASLPRGSGTDTQYF
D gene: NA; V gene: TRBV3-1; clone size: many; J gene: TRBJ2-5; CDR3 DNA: TGTGCCAGCAGCCAATTTCGTACGGGAGTTAGAGAGACCCAGTACTTC; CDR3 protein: CASSQFRTGVRETQYF
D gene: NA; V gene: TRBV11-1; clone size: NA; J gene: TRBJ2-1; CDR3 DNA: TGTGCCAGCAGCTTAGCCCTAGCAGGGTCCTACAATGAGCAGTTCTTC; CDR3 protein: CASSLALAGSYNEQFF
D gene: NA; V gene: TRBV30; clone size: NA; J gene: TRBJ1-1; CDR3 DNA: TGTGCCTGGAGTGTACAATCGTTCGGGGTGAACACTGAAGCTTTCTTT; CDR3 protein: CAWSVQSFGVNTEAFF